Listed here are 27 T cell receptor beta chains from one sample, sequenced in a study of post-analysis software for immune sequencing data. Study results and caveats: Patients carried roughly five TRBV segments more frequently than controls did, and TRBV5-6, TRBV5-1 and TRBV20-1 were among them.

Tagging with unique molecular identifiers was a feature of the TCR beta cDNA libraries. MiXCR, applied by TCRdb to the PCR reads, yields one record per CDR3 protein. The sample lists roughly 180,000 distinct CDR3 sequences; approximately 28% were seen once. These TCRs are of unknown antigen specificity. The specimen sequenced was blood. Source of these receptors: a girl between 10 and 17 years old with multiple sclerosis.

This clonotype has only a few counts. V gene TRBV5-1 combines with J gene TRBJ1-2; TRBD1 is a possible D gene (6 bases). Germline CDR1 SGHRS, CDR2 YFSETQ. Deletions cut 0 bases from V and 6 bases from J, with 24 bases between. The CDR3 is made up of 18 amino acids. CDR3 sequence reads: CASSLVSPVGYRDNGYTF. CDR3 in DNA: TGCGCCAGCAGCTTGGTGTCCCCGGTGGGCTACAGGGATAATGGCTACACCTTC.

The chain recombines TRBV28 with TRBJ2-3; no clear D. Germline V gives CDR1 MDHEN, CDR2 SYDVKM. V dropped 8 bases and J dropped 0 bases, with 15 bases sitting between them. The CDR3 has 15 amino acids. The CDR3 loop is CASVKPSPSTDTQYF. In nucleotides, the CDR3 is TGTGCCAGCGTTAAACCCAGCCCTAGCACAGATACGCAGTATTTT.

This clonotype has a count of ten or more. Relative to the germline gene, one junction end is altered; a read error may explain this. This chain uses TRBV7-7 with TRBJ2-1; 13 positions match TRBD2. The CDR3 runs 15 residues. The V gene's germline CDR1 is SSHAT and CDR2 FNYEAQ (reference sequence). Here the CDR3 DNA reads TGTGCTAGCAGCCAGGGACTAGCGGGAATCGATGAGCAGTTCTTC. The encoded protein is CASSQGLAGIDEQFF.

To note about this clonotype: With a much larger clone just one base away, this may be a read error. The V call is TRBV5-6, the J call TRBJ2-7; perhaps TRBD1 as D (5 bases). CDR1 SGHDT and CDR2 YYEEEE come from the germline V gene. The germline V and J ends were trimmed by 4 bases and 3 bases, with 11 bases remaining between them. There are 13 residues in the CDR3. The CDR3 coding sequence is TGTGCCAGCAGCACATACACAGGCTACGAGCAGTACTTC. It is translated as CASSTYTGYEQYF.

A note on this clonotype: A much larger clonotype is one base distant, so this may be a read error. The genes are TRBV20-1 and TRBJ2-1; 11 positions match TRBD2. The germline V gene has CDR1 DFQATT and CDR2 SNEGSKA (reference sequence). V lost 0 bases, J lost 4 bases, and 8 bases stayed unmatched. This CDR3 has 17 amino acids. CDR3 sequence: CSARDPSGRSSYNEQFF. CDR3 in DNA: TGCAGTGCTAGAGACCCTAGCGGGAGGTCTTCTTACAATGAGCAGTTCTTC.

This clonotype came up a few times. The chain combines TRBV29-1 with TRBJ1-1, with a possible D match to TRBD1 (6 bases). V was clipped by 5 bases and J by 6 bases, with 16 bases between them. CDR3 size: 13 residues. Germline CDR1 and CDR2: SQVTM and ANQGSEA. The CDR3 region has the DNA TGCAGCGTTCAGGGGCCCTCATTACCTGAAGCTTTCTTT. Its protein product is CSVQGPSLPEAFF. Based on the CDR3 plus reference TRBV29-1 and TRBJ1-1, the full variable domain is SAVISQKPSRDICQRGTSLTIQCQVDSQVTMMFWYRQQPGQSLTLIATANQGSEATYESGFVIDKFPISRPNLTFSTLTVSNMSPEDSSIYLCSVQGPSLPEAFFGQGTRLTVV.

This clonotype was counted a few times. V and J are TRBV7-9 and TRBJ2-5, with D possibly being TRBD2 (6 bases). This CDR3 has 16 residues. Germline lookup yields CDR1 SEHNR and CDR2 FQNEAQ (reference sequence). V was pared by 8 bases and J by 1 base, with 20 bases between. The CDR3 loop is CASGFGVVSGQETQYF. CDR3 in DNA: TGTGCCAGCGGTTTTGGCGTGGTTAGCGGCCAAGAGACCCAGTACTTC.

This clonotype was picked up a small number of times. Since a much larger clone is just one base distant, this may be a read error. The V call is TRBV20-1, the J call TRBJ2-3; D remains ambiguous. Germline V lookup: CDR1 DFQATT, CDR2 SNEGSKA (reference sequence). This CDR3 has 13 residues. The CDR3 sequence is CNATGGSTDTQYF. DNA for the CDR3: TGCAATGCGACGGGCGGAAGCACAGATACGCAGTATTTT.

This clonotype was seen more than once but under ten times. The V and J genes are TRBV10-3 and TRBJ1-2; 7 bases match TRBD1. The germline CDR1 and CDR2 sequences are ENHRY and SYGVKD. V shed 6 bases and J 4 bases; nucleotides not matched to a gene: 11. The CDR3 loop spans 15 amino acids. CDR3 DNA: TGTGCCATCAGGGCCGCGACAGGGCTGAGCTATGGCTACACCTTC. It is translated as CAIRAATGLSYGYTF.

This clonotype turned up a few times. This chain joins TRBV4-1 and TRBJ2-7; D perhaps matches TRBD1 (6 bases). The V gene lost 1 base and the J gene lost 0 bases, with 10 bases spanning the gap. The CDR3 totals 15 residues. Germline CDR1 reads MGHRA; CDR2 reads YSYEKL. The CDR3 region has the DNA TGCGCCAGCAGCCAAGGGTGGGGGCCCTCCTACGAGCAGTACTTC. Its translation is CASSQGWGPSYEQYF.

The gene calls are TRBV18 and TRBJ2-3, with D possibly TRBD2 on 6 matching bases. This CDR3 has 15 residues. Germline CDR1 reads KGHSH; CDR2 reads LQKENI. Trimming cost V 6 bases and J 2 bases, with 15 bases left between them. The CDR3 DNA reads as TGTGCCAGCTCTCGCGGGGCCTCCGTCACAGATACGCAGTATTTT. Its translation is CASSRGASVTDTQYF.

J is TRBJ2-3 and V is TRBV6-5; a weak D match, TRBD2 (5 bases). The CDR3 consists of 14 residues. The germline CDR1 and CDR2 sequences are MNHEY and SVGAGI. Trimming left V 2 bases short and J 6 bases short, with 12 bases between. CDR3 sequence (DNA): TGTGCCAGCAGTTACGGCGGGTCCGTTGATACGCAGTATTTT. Encoded protein: CASSYGGSVDTQYF.

This clonotype showed up just a few times. The chain joins TRBV5-1 to TRBJ2-3, with D perhaps matching TRBD1 (5 bases). This CDR3 has 15 amino acids. Deletions cut 0 bases from V and 1 base from J, with 9 bases between. Germline-derived CDR1 and CDR2 are SGHRS and YFSETQ. The CDR3 here is CASSLEKTGTDTQYF. CDR3 nucleotides: TGCGCCAGCAGCTTGGAAAAGACAGGCACAGATACGCAGTATTTT.

The chain employs TRBV3-1 and TRBJ2-3; D uncertain. Between the trimmed V and J ends, which lost 6 bases and 0 bases, there was a span of 7 bases. Germline CDR1 LGHDT, CDR2 YNNKEL (reference sequence). CDR3 size: 13 residues. CDR3 bases: TGTGCCAGCAGTCCCGAGAGCACAGATACGCAGTATTTT. Its translation is CASSPESTDTQYF.

Ten or more counts support this clonotype. V is TRBV12-3 or TRBV12-4 and J is TRBJ2-7; TRBD1 agrees at 10 bases. The CDR3 length is 13 residues. The ends lost 4 bases at V and 11 bases at J; junction bases unmatched: 8. The CDR3 region has the DNA TGTGCCAGCAGTTCTGGAACCGGGACAGGGGAGTACTTC. Its translation: CASSSGTGTGEYF.

The chain couples TRBV5-1 to TRBJ2-3; D unclear. CDR3 size: 16 residues. Germline V gene sequence: CDR1 SGHRS, CDR2 YFSETQ. V was cut by 0 bases and J by 2 bases, with 13 bases left in between. The CDR3 DNA reads as TGCGCCAGCAGCTTGGGTGCCCGTTTCAACACAGATACGCAGTATTTT. It translates to CASSLGARFNTDTQYF.

This clonotype has just a few counts. V and J are TRBV20-1 and TRBJ2-7; D remains ambiguous. The CDR3 sequence is 15 residues long. Germline CDR1 DFQATT, CDR2 SNEGSKA (reference sequence). V dropped 0 bases and J dropped 2 bases, with 14 bases sitting between them. In DNA form, the CDR3 reads TGCAGTGCTAGAGATGATAGTCTATATCCCTACGAGCAGTACTTC. Translation gives CSARDDSLYPYEQYF.

This clonotype was counted ten times or more. The V gene is TRBV10-3, the J gene TRBJ2-5; TRBD1 aligns across 10 bases. This CDR3 is 15 amino acids long. Germline CDR1 and CDR2: ENHRY and SYGVKD. The V gene end was trimmed by 3 bases and the J gene end by 1 base; junction bases not matched to a gene: 2. DNA for the CDR3: TGTGCCATCAGTGAAAGGACAGGGGGCCAAGAGACCCAGTACTTC. Amino acids: CAISERTGGQETQYF.

This rearrangement joins TRBV20-1 to TRBJ1-5; 9 bases map to TRBD1. Germline V gene lookup returns CDR1 DFQATT and CDR2 SNEGSKA (reference sequence). The trim removed 6 bases at V and 4 bases at J, leaving 4 bases unmatched. The CDR3 loop spans 13 amino acids. CDR3 in amino acids: CSARTGENQPQHF. CDR3 sequence (DNA): TGCAGTGCAAGGACAGGGGAGAATCAGCCCCAGCATTTT.

This clonotype occurred a few times. DNA of the CDR3: TGTGCCAGCAGCGTTGGAGGGGGTGCTACGCAGTATTTT. It translates to CASSVGGGATQYF. The rearrangement links TRBV11-2 to TRBJ2-3, with D perhaps assigned TRBD1 or TRBD2 (6 bases each). Trimming shortened V by 5 bases and J by 8 bases, and 14 bases separated the two germline ends. The CDR3 spans 13 residues. Germline V gene data show CDR1 as SGHAT and CDR2 as FQNNGV.

There are many counts of this clonotype. The rearrangement links TRBV27 to TRBJ2-5, with D perhaps TRBD2 (5 bases). V dropped 5 bases and J dropped 6 bases, with 19 bases sitting between them. CDR3 length: 15 amino acids. Looked up from germline, CDR1 is MNHEY and CDR2 is SMNVEV (reference sequence). CDR3 in amino acids: CASSIGAGDLKTQYF. The DNA for the CDR3 is TGTGCCAGCAGTATTGGAGCCGGGGATTTAAAGACCCAGTACTTC.

A note on this clonotype: This may be a read error, as it is one base from a much larger clone. The V gene is TRBV6-1, the J gene TRBJ2-7; 7 nucleotides line up with TRBD2. Germline V gene data show CDR1 as MNHNS and CDR2 as SASEGT. The length of the CDR3 is 15 residues. CDR3 residues: CASGENSRGRDEQYF. The DNA for the CDR3 is TGTGCCAGCGGTGAAAATTCGAGAGGGAGGGACGAGCAGTACTTC.

The gene calls are TRBV4-2 and TRBJ2-1; D gene unclear. Between the trimmed V and J ends, which lost 1 base and 5 bases, there was a span of 12 bases. The CDR3 consists of 15 residues. Germline V gene sequence: CDR1 LGHNA, CDR2 YNFKEQ. Written as DNA, the CDR3 is TGTGCCAGCAGCCAAGCGCTCCTTTGGAACAATGAGCAGTTCTTC. As protein: CASSQALLWNNEQFF.

This clonotype showed up just a few times. The chain carries TRBV5-6 and TRBJ2-1; perhaps TRBD1 as D (6 bases). CDR3 length: 13 residues. The V gene lost 3 bases and the J gene lost 10 bases, with 14 bases spanning the gap. Germline V gene lookup returns CDR1 SGHDT and CDR2 YYEEEE. CDR3 sequence (DNA): TGTGCCAGCAGCTCCTGGGGGCCCGCCGAGCAGTTCTTC. Amino acids: CASSSWGPAEQFF. The variable domain in full, completed from reference TRBV5-6 and TRBJ2-1, reads DAGVTQSPTHLIKTRGQQVTLRCSPKSGHDTVSWYQQALGQGPQFIFQYYEEEERQRGNFPDRFSGHQFPNYSSELNVNALLLGDSALYLCASSSWGPAEQFFGPGTRLTVL.

This clonotype was observed a handful of times. The genes are TRBV28 and TRBJ1-1; D call uncertain. Germline loops: CDR1 MDHEN, CDR2 SYDVKM. V was clipped by 6 bases and J by 3 bases, with 14 bases between them. The CDR3 covers 14 residues. The CDR3 loop is CASRLRRRDTEAFF. The CDR3 DNA reads as TGTGCCAGCAGGTTGCGAAGGAGGGACACTGAAGCTTTCTTT.

In its sample, this clonotype was seen many times. This rearrangement joins TRBV5-1 to TRBJ2-5, with 10 positions matching TRBD1. The DNA end is more similar to TRBJ2-7, so the J call may be wrong. The length of the CDR3 is 16 residues. Germline V gene sequence: CDR1 SGHRS, CDR2 YFSETQ. CDR3 bases: TGCGCCAGCACACTAACGCTCGGACAGGGGGGAAACGAGCAGTACTTC. Its protein is CASTLTLGQGGNEQYF.

In regard to this clonotype: A read error may explain this, as a much larger clone is one base away. This chain joins TRBV6-5 and TRBJ2-5; 11 bases are a match to TRBD2. Germline CDR1 MNHEY, CDR2 SVGAGI. CDR3 length: 18 amino acids. V shed 2 bases, J shed 11 bases, and the junction held 19 bases outside the gene matches. CDR3 DNA: TGTGCCAGCAGTTACGCCAGACCGGGACTAGCGGATTACAATGAGCAGTACTTC. This codes for CASSYARPGLADYNEQYF.